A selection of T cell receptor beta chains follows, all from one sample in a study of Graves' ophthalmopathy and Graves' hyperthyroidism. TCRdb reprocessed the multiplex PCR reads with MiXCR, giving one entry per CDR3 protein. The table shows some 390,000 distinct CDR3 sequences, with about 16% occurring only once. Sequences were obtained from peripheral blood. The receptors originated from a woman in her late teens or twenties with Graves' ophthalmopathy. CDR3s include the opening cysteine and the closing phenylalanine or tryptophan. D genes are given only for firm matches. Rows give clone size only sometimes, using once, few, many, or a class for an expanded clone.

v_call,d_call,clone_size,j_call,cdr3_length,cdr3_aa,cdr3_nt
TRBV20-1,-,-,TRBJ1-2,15,CSARDSEGSGYGYTF,TGCAGTGCTAGAGATAGCGAAGGTTCGGGCTATGGCTACACCTTC
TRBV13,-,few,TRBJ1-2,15,CASSWGWGAGIGYTF,TGTGCCAGCAGCTGGGGATGGGGCGCGGGTATTGGCTACACCTTC
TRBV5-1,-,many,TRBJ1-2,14,CASSYPGPEGGYTF,TGCGCCAGCAGTTATCCGGGACCCGAAGGTGGCTACACCTTC
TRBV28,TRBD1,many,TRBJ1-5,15,CASSSDRVRSQPQHF,TGTGCCAGCAGTTCCGACAGGGTTAGAAGTCAGCCCCAGCATTTT
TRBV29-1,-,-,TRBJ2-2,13,CSGTKEDTGELFF,TGCAGCGGTACAAAGGAGGACACCGGGGAGCTGTTTTTT
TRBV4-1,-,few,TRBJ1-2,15,CASSQKGTGSYGYTF,TGCGCCAGCAGCCAAAAGGGGACCGGTAGCTATGGCTACACCTTC
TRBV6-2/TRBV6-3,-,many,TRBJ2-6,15,CASSYREPGANVLTF,TGTGCCAGCAGTTACAGGGAACCAGGGGCCAACGTCCTGACTTTC
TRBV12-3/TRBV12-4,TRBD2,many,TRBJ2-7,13,CASSGGATYEQYF,TGTGCCAGCAGCGGGGGGGCCACCTACGAGCAGTACTTC
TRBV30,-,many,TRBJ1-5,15,CAWSVGGPHNQPQHF,TGTGCCTGGAGTGTGGGGGGACCACACAATCAGCCCCAGCATTTT
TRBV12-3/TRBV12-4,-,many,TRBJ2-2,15,CASSLSRDDTGELFF,TGTGCCAGCAGTTTGTCCAGGGACGACACCGGGGAGCTGTTTTTT
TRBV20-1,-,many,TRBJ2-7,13,CSAQRGSFYEQYF,TGCAGTGCTCAACGGGGCAGTTTCTACGAGCAGTACTTC
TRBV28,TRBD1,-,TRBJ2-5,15,CASSPTGDRQETQYF,TGTGCCAGCAGTCCTACTGGGGACAGACAAGAGACCCAGTACTTC
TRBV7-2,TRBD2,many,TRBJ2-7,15,CASSFGLAGVNEQYF,TGTGCCAGCAGCTTCGGACTAGCGGGAGTCAACGAGCAGTACTTC
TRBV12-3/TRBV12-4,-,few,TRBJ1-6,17,CASSLGGGSSYNSPLHF,TGTGCCAGCAGTTTAGGCGGAGGGAGCTCCTATAATTCACCCCTCCACTTT
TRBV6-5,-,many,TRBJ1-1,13,CASSYVGHPEAFF,TGTGCCAGCAGTTACGTGGGGCACCCTGAAGCTTTCTTT
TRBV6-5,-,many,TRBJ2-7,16,CASSYEGRYSSYEQYF,TGTGCCAGCAGTTACGAGGGCCGATACAGCTCCTACGAGCAGTACTTC
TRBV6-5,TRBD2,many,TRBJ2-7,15,CASSRTSGSPYEQYF,TGTGCCAGCAGTCGGACTAGCGGGAGTCCCTACGAGCAGTACTTC
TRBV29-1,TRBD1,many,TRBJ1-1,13,CSVARGQGFRAFF,TGCAGCGTTGCCAGGGGACAGGGTTTCAGAGCTTTCTTT
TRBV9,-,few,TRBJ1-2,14,CASSTAGSPYGYTF,TGTGCCAGCAGCACTGCCGGGTCCCCCTATGGCTACACCTTC
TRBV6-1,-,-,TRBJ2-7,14,CASSVMGPEYEQYF,TGTGCCAGCAGTGTAATGGGGCCAGAATACGAGCAGTACTTC
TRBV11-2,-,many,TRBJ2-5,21,CASSLGDRSRLYFRTRETQYF,TGTGCCAGCAGCTTAGGGGACCGCAGTCGGCTATATTTCAGGACCAGAGAGACCCAGTACTTC
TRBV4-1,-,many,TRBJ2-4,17,CASSQDETQWGGNIQYF,TGCGCCAGCAGCCAAGACGAGACCCAATGGGGAGGAAACATTCAGTACTTC
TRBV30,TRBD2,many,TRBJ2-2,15,CAWSVRGGRAGELFF,TGTGCCTGGAGTGTACGCGGCGGGAGGGCTGGGGAGCTGTTTTTT
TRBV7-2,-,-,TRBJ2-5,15,CASSLGGRPQETQYF,TGTGCCAGCAGCTTAGGGGGCAGACCACAAGAGACCCAGTACTTC
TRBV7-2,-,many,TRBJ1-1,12,CASSPVRYEAFF,TGTGCCAGCAGCCCCGTTAGATATGAAGCTTTCTTT
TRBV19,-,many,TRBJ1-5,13,CASSTQGVLPQHF,TGTGCCAGTAGTACACAGGGAGTTCTGCCCCAGCATTTT
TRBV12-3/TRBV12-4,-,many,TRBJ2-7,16,CASSLGSVLTSYEQYF,TGTGCCAGCAGTTTAGGTTCCGTGCTTACCTCCTACGAGCAGTACTTC
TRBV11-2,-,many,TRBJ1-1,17,CASSLVWRSGRDTEAFF,TGTGCCAGCAGCTTAGTATGGCGGTCAGGGAGAGACACTGAAGCTTTCTTT
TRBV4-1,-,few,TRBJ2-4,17,CASSQRQEKETKNIQYF,TGCGCCAGCAGCCAACGACAGGAGAAGGAAACCAAAAACATTCAGTACTTC
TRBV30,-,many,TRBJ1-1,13,CACPQAGWTEAFF,TGTGCCTGCCCCCAGGCGGGGTGGACTGAAGCTTTCTTT
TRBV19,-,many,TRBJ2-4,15,CASSNAGIAKNIQYF,TGTGCCAGTAGTAATGCGGGTATAGCCAAAAACATTCAGTACTTC
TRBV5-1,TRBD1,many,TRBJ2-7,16,CASSLGGTGRTYEQYF,TGCGCCAGCAGCTTGGGGGGGACAGGGAGAACCTACGAGCAGTACTTC
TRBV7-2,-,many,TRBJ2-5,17,CASSSLGEGLIRETQYF,TGTGCCAGCAGCTCCCTAGGCGAGGGGCTGATTCGAGAGACCCAGTACTTC